Reported below is one T cell receptor beta chain. These data belong to a study of T cells in localized non-small cell lung cancer. TCRdb's copy holds only in-frame clones and misses some; the assay was immunoSEQ multiplex PCR. The profile covers about 45,000 clones, with roughly 90% appearing a single time and about 11% taken by the ten largest. CDR1 and CDR2 (germline): SNHLY, FYNNEI. Between the trimmed V and J ends, which lost 6 bases and 4 bases, there was a span of 12 bases. The CDR3 spans 13 residues. The receptor's source is a woman aged 40 to 75 with stage II lung adenocarcinoma. The chain joins TRBV2 to TRBJ2-5; D not resolved. The material was PBMCs, obtained before any cancer treatment. CDR3 amino acids: CASRAAAGETQYF. CDR3 sequence (DNA): TGTGCCAGCAGGGCGGCTGCCGGAGAGACCCAGTACTTC.